This TCR beta chain was sequenced during a study of early T cells in non-severe SARS-CoV-2 infection. Notes on the study in general: In VDJdb matching, anti-spike CD8 responses were favored while private and CD4 specificities went missing.

About this clonotype itself: As yet, its antigen is unknown.

Individual cDNA molecules were tagged with unique molecular identifiers, the study reported. Using its own MiXCR run on the 5' RACE reads, TCRdb lists one record per CDR3 protein. The table records about 110,000 distinct CDR3 sequences, roughly 10% of them present only once. Germline-derived CDR1 and CDR2 are MDHEN and SYDVKM. Trimming took off 3 bases at V and 1 base at J, with 16 bases between the two ends. This CDR3 has 18 amino acids. The sequencing input was whole blood. The sequence came from an adult who was a healthcare worker with PCR-confirmed SARS-CoV-2 infection or an uninfected control (not recorded which). The chain combines TRBV28 with TRBJ2-6; D uncertain. In nucleotides, the CDR3 is TGTGCCAGCAGTTTGAAGGGCCCGAACCGTTCTGGGGCCAACGTCCTGACTTTC. Amino acids: CASSLKGPNRSGANVLTF.